This T cell receptor beta chain was identified in a study of STAT3 mutations in large granular lymphocyte leukemia. The study, taken as a whole, reports: Variable sampling intervals and differing treatment regimens complicated linking therapy response to TCR clonal burden changes. Every T-cell large granular lymphocyte leukemia patient had at least one immunodominant TCR beta clonotype. Some patients had dominant TCR clones larger than their STAT3 mutant burden.

About this clone itself: Its specificity is not known.

Germline lookup yields CDR1 SGHNT and CDR2 YYREEE (reference sequence). The CDR3 has 13 residues. With 0 bases removed from V and 5 bases from J, the gap between germline ends came to 8 bases. Each sample's TCRbeta library yielded on average around 42,000 productive templates. Assay: immunoSEQ multiplex PCR; the TCRdb copy retains only in-frame clones and omits some. Of 1,000 to 1,500 clones listed, more than 30% are singletons. The sequence was collected from a human donor with T large granular lymphocyte leukemia. Some clones in this sample may be carry-over from other donors' samples. The chain has TRBV5-4 and TRBJ2-5; tentatively, D is TRBD2 (5 bases). Sequencing was carried out using PBMCs. CDR3 coding DNA: TGTGCCAGCAGCTTGGCGGGGTCGGAGACCCAGTACTTC. Protein product: CASSLAGSETQYF. Full variable domain (rest looked up from reference TRBV5-4 and TRBJ2-5): ETGVTQSPTHLIKTRGQQVTLRCSSQSGHNTVSWYQQALGQGPQFIFQYYREEENGRGNFPPRFSGLQFPNYSSELNVNALELDDSALYLCASSLAGSETQYFGPGTRLLVL.